Each of the 9 T cell receptor beta chains below was sequenced from the same sample in a study of blood T cell repertoires in COVID-19. The data were produced by immunoSEQ multiplex PCR, yet TCRdb's version contains in-frame clones alone and is incomplete. Of more than 40,000 clones detected, approximately 85% appear once; the ten largest clones hold approximately 3%. Sequencing used peripheral blood. Receptor source: a man in his forties or fifties with active COVID-19.

The V call is TRBV7-9, the J call TRBJ2-3, with TRBD2 identical over 7 bases. The CDR3 consists of 14 residues. Germline V lookup: CDR1 SEHNR, CDR2 FQNEAQ (reference sequence). V trimming: 5 bases; J trimming: 5 bases; junction bases outside the gene matches: 7. The CDR3 reads CASSHAGERDTQYF. The CDR3 bases are TGTGCCAGCAGCCACGCGGGGGAGAGAGATACGCAGTATTTT.

The chain is built from TRBV5-1 and TRBJ2-3; TRBD1 agrees at 7 bases. J gave up 0 bases and V 0 bases, and 4 bases lay outside the gene matches. Germline V gene sequence: CDR1 SGHRS, CDR2 YFSETQ. The length of the CDR3 is 16 residues. CDR3: CASSLGGTASTDTQYF. Written as DNA, the CDR3 is TGCGCCAGCAGCTTGGGGGGGACAGCTAGCACAGATACGCAGTATTTT. Based on the CDR3 plus reference TRBV5-1 and TRBJ2-3, the full variable domain is KAGVTQTPRYLIKTRGQQVTLSCSPISGHRSVSWYQQTPGQGLQFLFEYFSETQRNKGNFPGRFSGRQFSNSRSEMNVSTLELGDSALYLCASSLGGTASTDTQYFGPGTRLTVL.

The V gene is TRBV6-5, the J gene TRBJ1-6, with 9 nucleotides matching TRBD1. Germline CDR1 is MNHEY and CDR2 is SVGAGI. With V trimmed by 8 bases and J by 9 bases, 11 bases remained unmatched. The CDR3 has 15 amino acids. CDR3 DNA: TGTGCCAGCCACTTTCCGGGACAGGGAGGTTCACCCCTCCACTTT. This sequence encodes CASHFPGQGGSPLHF.

About this clone: Other DNA sequences in the same sample also yield this CDR3. The rearrangement joins TRBV3-1 (or the pseudogene TRBV3-2) to TRBJ2-7, with 9 bases aligning to TRBD1. This CDR3 has 22 amino acids. The germline CDR1 and CDR2 sequences are LGHDT and YNNKEL (reference sequence). J gave up 4 bases and V 2 bases, and 27 bases lay outside the gene matches. The CDR3, as DNA: TGTGCCAGCAGCCAATTGGGGGGGAGGCGGCCGACAGGGGGAAAGCTACCGTACGAGCAGTACGTC. Translation: CASSQLGGRRPTGGKLPYEQYV.

J is TRBJ2-3 and V is TRBV4-2, with D perhaps matching TRBD2 (6 bases). Trimming pared 4 bases from V and 0 bases from J, leaving 14 bases between. The CDR3 extends over 16 amino acids. Per germline, CDR1 LGHNA and CDR2 YNFKEQ. The CDR3 DNA reads as TGTGCCAGCAGCCCCAGGGATCGGGGGAGCACAGATACGCAGTATTTT. Its protein product is CASSPRDRGSTDTQYF.

The genes are TRBV5-1 and TRBJ1-2; D remains unclear. Germline CDR1 reads SGHRS; CDR2 reads YFSETQ. V lost 0 bases and J 4 bases, leaving 10 bases between the germline ends. There are 14 residues in the CDR3. CDR3: CASSLEQTIYGYTF. CDR3 nucleotide sequence: TGCGCCAGCAGCTTGGAACAGACTATCTATGGCTACACCTTC.

V is TRBV7-2 and J is TRBJ2-1, with 11 bases identical to TRBD2. V trimming: 5 bases; J trimming: 2 bases; junction bases outside the gene matches: 2. CDR1 is SGHTA, CDR2 FQGNSA, per germline. The CDR3 has 15 residues. CDR3 protein: CASSPGLAAYNEQFF. DNA of the CDR3: TGTGCCAGCAGCCCGGGACTAGCGGCCTACAATGAGCAGTTCTTC.

The V call is TRBV19, the J call TRBJ2-2, with D possibly being TRBD1 (7 bases). The germline V gene has CDR1 LNHDA and CDR2 SQIVND (reference sequence). Trimming took 3 bases from V and 6 from J, leaving 20 bases between them. The CDR3 extends over 17 amino acids. The CDR3 is CASSIRGDPSFAGELFF. The CDR3 DNA reads as TGTGCCAGTAGTATCAGGGGGGACCCATCGTTTGCCGGGGAGCTGTTTTTT.

The chain uses TRBV27 and TRBJ1-5, with D perhaps TRBD1 (5 bases). Germline values: CDR1 MNHEY, CDR2 SMNVEV (reference sequence). Trimming pared 5 bases from V and 3 bases from J, leaving 8 bases between. This CDR3 has 13 residues. The CDR3: CASSTTVNQPQHF. The CDR3 DNA sequence: TGTGCCAGCAGTACGACAGTCAATCAGCCCCAGCATTTT.